This T cell receptor (beta chain) was profiled in a study of blood T cell repertoires in COVID-19. V lost 2 bases and J 5 bases, leaving 15 bases between the germline ends. Germline CDR1 SGHRS, CDR2 YFSETQ. This CDR3 has 15 residues. Profiled with immunoSEQ multiplex PCR; TCRdb holds only in-frame clones, not every one. The profile shows over 80,000 clones, around 87% of them singletons. Sequences were obtained from peripheral blood. This receptor was taken from a human donor in a cohort sampled during active COVID-19. The J gene is TRBJ2-3, the V gene TRBV5-1; perhaps TRBD2 as D (6 bases). The CDR3 region is CASSFSSREVDTQYF. In nucleotides, the CDR3 is TGCGCCAGCAGCTTTTCTTCCAGGGAGGTAGATACGCAGTATTTT.